The TCR beta chain described here comes from a study of T cell repertoires in cytomegalovirus infection. Germline V gives CDR1 MDHEN, CDR2 SYDVKM. CDR3 size: 15 residues. Trimming shortened V by 7 bases and J by 10 bases, and 25 bases separated the two germline ends. Study findings and constraints: Across the ex vivo response, the dominant clonotypes were HLA-C-restricted CMV-specific TCR beta clonotypes.

TCRdb itself ran the reads through MiXCR, one entry per CDR3 protein. The table includes roughly 250,000 distinct CDR3 sequences, about 12% detected once. This clonotype was seen many times. Its specificity is not known. The receptor's source is a human donor in good health (CMV status not recorded). Some clones in this sample may be carry-over from other donors' samples. The sequencing input was PBMCs. J is TRBJ1-2 and V is TRBV28, with D maybe TRBD1 (6 bases). CDR3 nucleotide sequence: TGTGCCAGCACCACACAGGGAATCGCCTTCTTTGACTACACCTTC. It specifies CASTTQGIAFFDYTF.